This T cell receptor (beta chain) comes out of a study of Ad26.COV2.S vaccination and SARS-CoV-2 variants. Study in general: The study gave Ad26.COV2.S intramuscularly, once or twice 56 days apart.

About this clone: What it recognizes is unknown.

The CDR3 has 16 residues. The V gene end was trimmed by 2 bases and the J gene end by 10 bases; junction bases not matched to a gene: 11. The germline gives CDR1 LGHNA, CDR2 YSLEER. Whole-study results and caveats: Overall T cell responses may have been underestimated by the analyses of TCR breadth and depth.

The treatment is: 15 to 20 received Ad26.COV2.S at low or high dose, single or two shots; 5 received placebo; per-sample allocation not given. Day 63 after the first vaccine or placebo injection was the time point for sampling. The shot given was an Ad26 vector that makes Wuhan-strain SARS-CoV-2 spike. The method was immunoSEQ multiplex PCR; TCRdb's version includes in-frame clones alone and lacks a portion of them. The profile covers around 450,000 clones, with 80% to 90% appearing a single time and about 2.7% taken by the ten largest. The clonotype comes from a person aged 18-60 years who received the Ad26.COV2.S COVID-19 vaccine or a placebo. The rearrangement joins TRBV4-3 to TRBJ1-6; 7 bases align to TRBD1. The input for sequencing was peripheral blood, taken in a trial of Ad26.COV2.S vaccine versus placebo. In DNA, the CDR3 is TGCGCCAGCAGCCAAACTTCGACAGGGTCAAACTCACCCCTCCACTTT. It encodes CASSQTSTGSNSPLHF.